The 27 T cell receptor beta chains listed next were all sequenced from one sample in a study of T cell responses to AZD1222 COVID-19 vaccine (dated by TCRdb to the early 2020s). Sample time point, as interpreted from the label and publication: baseline before first vaccination. The method behind the library was the immunoSEQ multiplex PCR assay. TCRdb mirrors the immuneACCESS table, restricted to in-frame sequences. Some clones are absent from its copies; in checked studies, under half trace to an unresolved V gene, and the reason for the others is unknown. Here the sample has approximately 150,000 clones; nearly 95% occur a single time. The ten biggest clones cover under 2.5% of the sample. The specimen was peripheral blood, collected on day 0 of AZD1222 vaccination. The receptor source for this set is an adult in good health.

CDR3 protein: CASSYPLLWPQHF. The DNA for the CDR3 is TGTGCCAGCAGTTACCCCCTACTATGGCCCCAGCATTTT. The V gene is TRBV6-2 or TRBV6-3, the J gene TRBJ1-5; D uncertain. Between the trimmed V and J ends, which lost 2 bases and 9 bases, there was a span of 11 bases. The germline CDR1 and CDR2 sequences are MNHEY and SVGEGT. The CDR3 has 13 amino acids.

The count of this clone is one. This chain uses TRBV9 with TRBJ2-7; 9 nucleotides line up with TRBD2. The V gene end was trimmed by 0 bases and the J gene end by 5 bases; junction bases not matched to a gene: 6. Germline CDR1 SGDLS, CDR2 YYNGEE. This CDR3 is built from 15 residues. The CDR3 loop is CASSVEASGIDEQYF. Written as DNA, the CDR3 is TGTGCCAGCAGCGTAGAGGCTAGCGGGATAGACGAGCAGTACTTC.

The genes are TRBV28 and TRBJ1-5; tentative D call: TRBD1 (5 bases). The CDR3 is 15 residues long. Germline-derived CDR1 and CDR2 are MDHEN and SYDVKM. Trimming shortened V by 10 bases and J by 2 bases, and 18 bases separated the two germline ends. Here the CDR3 DNA reads TGTGCCACCCACACCGGGGGTGGAGGCAATCAGCCCCAGCATTTT. It translates to CATHTGGGGNQPQHF.

The chain carries TRBV15 and TRBJ2-3, with 8 bases matching TRBD2. The CDR3 runs 15 residues. The germline gives CDR1 LNHNV, CDR2 YYDKDF (reference sequence). The V segment lost 3 bases and the J segment 2 bases; nucleotides outside the gene matches: 4. The CDR3: CATSSSGGLTDTQYF. The CDR3 DNA sequence: TGTGCCACCAGCAGCAGCGGGGGCCTCACAGATACGCAGTATTTT.

The chain joins TRBV6-5 to TRBJ1-1, with D uncertain. Trimming stripped 10 bases from V and 0 bases from J, with 6 bases between. The germline CDR1 and CDR2 sequences are MNHEY and SVGAGI. This CDR3 comprises 11 residues. The CDR3 is CATFLNTEAFF. CDR3 coding DNA: TGTGCCACCTTTCTGAACACTGAAGCTTTCTTT.

The V gene is TRBV6-6, the J gene TRBJ2-1; 9 nucleotides align to TRBD1. The CDR3 consists of 15 residues. Trimming took 6 bases from V and 3 from J; bases not matched to a gene: 6. Germline V CDR1 and CDR2: MNHNY, SVGAGI (reference sequence). The CDR3 coding sequence is TGTGCCAGCAGAGGGGGGGGACAGGGCTACAATGAGCAGTTCTTC. Its protein product is CASRGGGQGYNEQFF.

The J gene is TRBJ2-5, the V gene TRBV6-5; possibly TRBD1 for D (6 bases). V shed 10 bases and J shed 5 bases, with 14 bases lying between them. The CDR3 length is 12 residues. Germline CDR1 is MNHEY and CDR2 is SVGAGI. The DNA for the CDR3 is TGTGCCACCTCACAGGGTCGCGAGACCCAGTACTTC. It specifies CATSQGRETQYF.

This chain joins TRBV14 and TRBJ2-5; D not resolved. Trimming removed 2 bases from V and 2 bases from J, with 6 bases in between. This CDR3 contains 13 residues. Germline-derived CDR1 and CDR2 are SGHDN and FVKESK. Here the CDR3 reads CASSQNSQETQYF. Here the CDR3 DNA reads TGTGCCAGCAGCCAAAACTCGCAAGAGACCCAGTACTTC.

This clone was picked up one time. V gene TRBV4-1 combines with J gene TRBJ2-2; D is perhaps TRBD1 (5 bases). The CDR3 length is 16 residues. Trimming removed 0 bases at V and 6 bases at J, with 14 bases between. Germline V lookup: CDR1 MGHRA, CDR2 YSYEKL. The CDR3 protein is CASSQDGGAAPGELFF. The CDR3 DNA follows: TGCGCCAGCAGCCAAGATGGTGGGGCAGCACCCGGGGAGCTGTTTTTT.

The chain links TRBV27 to TRBJ2-7, with no clear D. V was shortened by 6 bases and J by 3 bases, with 15 bases between the two germline ends. The CDR3 is made up of 14 amino acids. Germline V gene lookup returns CDR1 MNHEY and CDR2 SMNVEV (reference sequence). The CDR3 sequence: CASRLRQNLYEQYF. CDR3 in DNA: TGTGCCAGCAGACTTCGGCAGAACCTCTACGAGCAGTACTTC.

This rearrangement joins TRBV9 to TRBJ2-5; TRBD1 is a possible D gene (5 bases). From germline, CDR1 is SGDLS and CDR2 YYNGEE. The CDR3 is 15 amino acids. V lost 4 bases and J lost 4, with 17 bases in between. CDR3 residues: CASSFNTQGGETQYF. CDR3 sequence (DNA): TGTGCCAGCAGCTTCAACACCCAGGGTGGAGAGACCCAGTACTTC.

The gene calls are TRBV6-6 and TRBJ2-7; a possible D gene is TRBD2 (7 bases). The germline gives CDR1 MNHNY, CDR2 SVGAGI (reference sequence). This CDR3 spans 14 amino acids. The V and J ends lost 8 bases and 1 base respectively, with 15 bases between them. CDR3 loop: CASLAGARSYEQYF. The CDR3, as DNA: TGTGCCAGCCTCGCGGGGGCCCGGTCCTACGAGCAGTACTTC.

V gene TRBV28 combines with J gene TRBJ1-3, with D possibly matching TRBD1 (6 bases). The CDR3 length is 16 residues. V was shortened by 2 bases and J by 0 bases, with 11 bases between the two germline ends. The germline V gene has CDR1 MDHEN and CDR2 SYDVKM. CDR3 residues: CASSLKKTGSGNTIYF. In DNA, the CDR3 is TGTGCCAGCAGTTTAAAGAAGACAGGCTCTGGAAACACCATATATTTT.

This clone was picked up one time. The V call is TRBV9, the J call TRBJ2-3, with 12 bases fitting TRBD2. The trim removed 6 bases at V and 3 bases at J, leaving 11 bases unmatched. This CDR3 contains 17 residues. In germline, CDR1 is SGDLS, CDR2 YYNGEE. CDR3 sequence: CASIHSSGRGRTDTQYF. In DNA form, the CDR3 reads TGTGCCAGCATCCACTCTAGCGGGAGGGGAAGGACAGATACGCAGTATTTT.

In DNA form, the CDR3 reads TGCGCCAGCAGCTTGGTAGTGAACACTGAAGCTTTCTTT. Protein product: CASSLVVNTEAFF. V and J are TRBV5-1 and TRBJ1-1, with unresolved D. Trimming stripped 0 bases from V and 0 bases from J, with 3 bases between. CDR1 is SGHRS and CDR2 is YFSETQ in the germline V gene. CDR3 length equals 13 residues.

The rearrangement links TRBV7-9 to TRBJ1-6; D not certain. This CDR3 spans 13 amino acids. Trimming stripped 0 bases from V and 9 bases from J, with 6 bases between. From germline, CDR1 is SEHNR and CDR2 FQNEAQ (reference sequence). CDR3 coding DNA: TGTGCCAGCAGCTTAGCAGGGAGTTCACCCCTCCACTTT. The encoded protein is CASSLAGSSPLHF.

The sample holds one count of this clone. The V and J genes are TRBV5-6 and TRBJ1-1, with D tentatively TRBD1 (5 bases). V lost 6 bases, J lost 1 base, and 16 bases lay in between. The CDR3 extends over 15 amino acids. The germline CDR1 and CDR2 sequences are SGHDT and YYEEEE. The CDR3 reads CASTPQGPTNTEAFF. CDR3 nucleotide sequence: TGTGCCAGCACCCCTCAGGGACCGACGAACACTGAAGCTTTCTTT.

J is TRBJ2-7 and V is TRBV6-1; 7 nucleotides line up with TRBD2. V was pared by 2 bases and J by 4 bases, with 11 bases of the junction left unmatched. The germline V gene encodes CDR1 MNHNS and CDR2 SASEGT. The CDR3 runs 16 residues. DNA for the CDR3: TGTGCCAGCAGTGAAATGACATCGGGACTAATGTACGAGCAGTACTTC. Protein product: CASSEMTSGLMYEQYF.

DNA of the CDR3: TGCAGCGTGGAGTGGGGGGAGCAGTACTTC. It specifies CSVEWGEQYF. The chain couples TRBV29-1 to TRBJ2-7, with D perhaps given as TRBD1 or TRBD2 (5 bases each). Per the germline V gene, CDR1 is SQVTM and CDR2 is ANQGSEA. The CDR3 is 10 amino acids. V was cut by 6 bases and J by 7 bases, with 10 bases left in between.

The chain carries TRBV23-1 and TRBJ2-1; D is possibly TRBD2 (6 bases). TRBV23-1 qualifies as an ORF whose function is uncertain. V lost 5 bases and J 3 bases, leaving 14 bases between the germline ends. There are 15 residues in the CDR3. The chain's CDR3 is CASSEGTPDYNEQFF. The CDR3 DNA reads as TGCGCCAGCAGTGAAGGGACTCCGGACTACAATGAGCAGTTCTTC.

The chain employs TRBV16 and TRBJ2-3, with D tentatively TRBD2 (6 bases). This CDR3 region has 19 residues. The V end was cut by 1 base, the J end by 2 bases, with 22 bases between. CDR1 KGHSY and CDR2 FQNENV come from the germline V gene. Here the CDR3 DNA reads TGTGCCAGCAGCCAATGGTACGGGAGTAGCGGAAAGCTCACAGATACGCAGTATTTT. Protein product: CASSQWYGSSGKLTDTQYF.

J is TRBJ2-7 and V is TRBV27; D unclear. The germline V gene has CDR1 MNHEY and CDR2 SMNVEV (reference sequence). With 4 bases removed from V and 4 bases from J, the gap between germline ends came to 14 bases. The length of the CDR3 is 14 residues. CDR3 sequence: CASSSYPPEYEQYF. In DNA form, the CDR3 reads TGTGCCAGCAGTTCATACCCGCCGGAATACGAGCAGTACTTC.

The rearrangement joins TRBV10-3 to TRBJ1-1; a weak D match, TRBD1 (6 bases). The V gene lost 0 bases and the J gene lost 4 bases, with 12 bases spanning the gap. The V gene's germline CDR1 is ENHRY and CDR2 SYGVKD. The CDR3 is 15 amino acids. The CDR3 sequence: CAISESGGQVTEAFF. Written as DNA, the CDR3 is TGTGCCATCAGTGAGTCGGGGGGGCAGGTCACTGAAGCTTTCTTT.

V and J are TRBV6-2 or TRBV6-3 and TRBJ1-5; weak D call: TRBD1 (6 bases). The CDR3 totals 14 residues. The V gene lost 6 bases and the J gene lost 4 bases, with 13 bases spanning the gap. Germline lookup yields CDR1 MNHEY and CDR2 SVGEGT. In DNA, the CDR3 is TGTGCCAGCAGCCTACAGGGATATAATCAGCCCCAGCATTTT. Protein sequence: CASSLQGYNQPQHF.

This clone was detected a few times. The CDR3 DNA sequence: TGTGCCAGCAGTTTCCGGGACAGGTTTTCACCCCTCCACTTT. This codes for CASSFRDRFSPLHF. The V and J genes are TRBV27 and TRBJ1-6; 8 bases map to TRBD1. With 3 bases clipped from V and 9 bases from J, the junction kept 4 bases outside the gene matches. CDR1 is MNHEY and CDR2 is SMNVEV in the germline V gene (reference sequence). The CDR3 totals 14 residues.

V usage is TRBV19 and J usage is TRBJ1-5; D call uncertain. The germline V gene has CDR1 LNHDA and CDR2 SQIVND (reference sequence). Trimming removed 5 bases from V and 2 bases from J, with 13 bases in between. The CDR3 contains 15 residues. CDR3 loop: CASSARTDGNQPQHF. Here the CDR3 DNA reads TGTGCCAGTAGTGCACGGACTGACGGCAATCAGCCCCAGCATTTT.

The genes are TRBV6-6 and TRBJ2-1, with 11 nucleotides matching TRBD2. CDR3 length: 14 residues. V lost 6 bases, J lost 8 bases, and 6 bases stayed unmatched. The germline V gene has CDR1 MNHNY and CDR2 SVGAGI (reference sequence). CDR3 loop: CASRTSGGFDEQFF. For the CDR3, the DNA is TGTGCCAGCAGAACTAGCGGGGGCTTCGATGAGCAGTTCTTC.